These 5 T cell receptor beta chains share one sample of origin, sequenced in a study of cytomegalovirus exposure and HLA in healthy donors. Repertoires were generated with immunoSEQ multiplex PCR, while TCRdb's copy carries only in-frame clones and drops some. The sample gives about 170,000 clones, about 88% of which show up once; 2% to 2.5% is in the top ten. Material: PBMCs. All receptors come from a woman under 30 in good health and CMV-seronegative.

This clone was observed a few times. This chain uses TRBV29-1 with TRBJ1-2; no clear D. Germline CDR1 reads SQVTM; CDR2 reads ANQGSEA. V lost 7 bases and J lost 4, with 16 bases in between. The CDR3 runs 13 residues. The DNA of the CDR3 is TGCAGCGCTGTCTACGAGGTCAGCTATGGCTACACCTTC. Translating it yields CSAVYEVSYGYTF.

The gene calls are TRBV4-3 and TRBJ1-2, with TRBD1 matching over 10 bases. V trimming: 3 bases; J trimming: 7 bases; junction bases outside the gene matches: 5. The CDR3 runs 14 residues. Germline V gene data show CDR1 as LGHNA and CDR2 as YSLEER. CDR3 residues: CASSQGQGLIGYTF. The CDR3 DNA sequence: TGCGCCAGCAGCCAGGGACAGGGGTTAATTGGCTACACCTTC.

This rearrangement joins TRBV27 to TRBJ1-2; 9 bases are a match to TRBD1. Germline CDR1 is MNHEY and CDR2 is SMNVEV (reference sequence). After removal of 5 bases from V and 7 bases from J, the junction contained 20 bases not matched to a gene. This CDR3 comprises 18 residues. The CDR3: CASSTLGQGKFGLSGYTF. The CDR3 coding sequence is TGTGCCAGCAGTACCTTAGGACAGGGGAAGTTCGGATTGTCTGGCTACACCTTC.

This clone was seen once. The chain employs TRBV29-1 and TRBJ2-7, with D possibly TRBD2 on 6 matching bases. The CDR3 is 12 amino acids. The V end was cut by 5 bases, the J end by 7 bases, with 15 bases between. Per germline, CDR1 SQVTM and CDR2 ANQGSEA. The chain's CDR3 is CSVFGDGGEQYF. For the CDR3, the DNA is TGCAGCGTTTTCGGGGACGGGGGAGAGCAGTACTTC.

The chain links TRBV6-1 to TRBJ2-1; D gene ambiguous. Germline V gene lookup returns CDR1 MNHNS and CDR2 SASEGT. The V gene lost 3 bases and the J gene lost 10 bases, with 13 bases spanning the gap. The length of the CDR3 is 13 residues. CDR3: CASSDLLLREQFF. The CDR3 nucleotides are TGTGCCAGCAGTGACCTTTTACTTCGGGAGCAGTTCTTC.